Shown below are 17 T cell receptor beta chains from a single sample sequenced in a study of T cells in Graves' hyperthyroidism and ophthalmopathy. From RNA transcripts, TCR beta CDR3 regions were amplified. HTBI primers were employed in a first-round RT-PCR of the TCR CDR3. TCRdb independently ran MiXCR on the multiplex PCR reads; one entry per CDR3 protein. The sample yields a few hundred thousand distinct CDR3 sequences, approximately 18% seen once. Sequenced input: blood. The receptors were gathered from a man between 45 and 60 years old with Graves' ophthalmopathy.

This clonotype was picked up a small number of times. The gene calls are TRBV12-3 or TRBV12-4 and TRBJ2-1; 8 bases map to TRBD2. After removal of 4 bases from V and 3 bases from J, the junction contained 8 bases not matched to a gene. The CDR3 has 16 residues. The CDR3 nucleotides read TGTGCCAGCAGTTCCCTTAGCGGGACCTACTACAATGAGCAGTTCTTC. Amino acids: CASSSLSGTYYNEQFF.

This clonotype showed up many times. The chain joins TRBV7-2 to TRBJ2-7; TRBD2 might be the D (6 bases). This CDR3 region has 15 residues. Germline assignment: CDR1 SGHTA and CDR2 FQGNSA. V lost 5 bases and J lost 6, with 20 bases in between. DNA of the CDR3: TGTGCCAGCAGCCTCAGACTAGAAGCGGCGGGCGAGCAGTACTTC. Protein: CASSLRLEAAGEQYF.

The gene calls are TRBV4-1 and TRBJ2-1, with 12 bases matching TRBD2. V was pared by 4 bases and J by 8 bases, with 12 bases of the junction left unmatched. CDR3 length: 17 residues. Germline CDR1 MGHRA, CDR2 YSYEKL. The CDR3 here is CASSPSLAGGPRDEQFF. The CDR3, as DNA: TGCGCCAGCAGCCCTTCCCTAGCGGGAGGGCCTAGGGATGAGCAGTTCTTC.

The chain couples TRBV4-1 to TRBJ2-2; 9 nucleotides match TRBD2. Germline V gene data show CDR1 as MGHRA and CDR2 as YSYEKL. The V gene end was trimmed by 0 bases and the J gene end by 1 base; junction bases not matched to a gene: 9. The length of the CDR3 is 19 residues. The CDR3 protein is CASSQDRIAGVKNTGELFF. In DNA, the CDR3 is TGCGCCAGCAGCCAAGATAGGATAGCGGGAGTCAAGAACACCGGGGAGCTGTTTTTT.

This clonotype was detected many times. Being one base from a much bigger clone, this may be a read error. This chain links TRBV11-2 with TRBJ2-5; D is undetermined. V was pared by 2 bases and J by 5 bases, with 3 bases between. Germline V lookup: CDR1 SGHAT, CDR2 FQNNGV. The CDR3 consists of 11 residues. The CDR3 nucleotides read TGTGCCAGCAGCTTATGGGAGACCCAGTACTTC. Its protein product is CASSLWETQYF.

A few counts support this clonotype. The V gene is TRBV29-1, the J gene TRBJ2-3; TRBD1 aligns across 8 bases. V lost 2 bases and J lost 0; bases outside the gene matches: 16. Germline CDR1 and CDR2: SQVTM and ANQGSEA. The CDR3 is made up of 19 amino acids. The CDR3 region is CSVERRYGQGISSTDTQYF. The CDR3 DNA sequence: TGCAGCGTTGAAAGGAGGTATGGACAGGGAATCTCTAGCACAGATACGCAGTATTTT.

This clonotype appeared a few times. The chain joins TRBV9 to TRBJ2-3; D may be TRBD2 (6 bases). Looked up from germline, CDR1 is SGDLS and CDR2 is YYNGEE. Deletions cut 0 bases from V and 6 bases from J, with 8 bases between. This CDR3 comprises 13 residues. The CDR3 reads CASSVGLADTQYF. DNA for the CDR3: TGTGCCAGCAGCGTAGGCCTAGCGGATACGCAGTATTTT.

This clonotype was recorded at least ten times. V gene TRBV20-1 combines with J gene TRBJ2-5, with unresolved D. With 3 bases removed from V and 5 bases from J, the gap between germline ends came to 7 bases. Germline V gives CDR1 DFQATT, CDR2 SNEGSKA (reference sequence). The CDR3 spans 11 residues. In DNA form, the CDR3 reads TGCAGTGCTAGCCGCCGGGAGACCCAGTACTTC. Encoded protein: CSASRRETQYF.

This clonotype was counted at least ten times. CDR3 DNA sequence: TGCAGTGCTCGGGACAGTCGTTCCTCTAGCAATCAGCCCCAGCATTTT. It translates to CSARDSRSSSNQPQHF. V and J are TRBV20-1 and TRBJ1-5, with 7 positions matching TRBD1. The CDR3 runs 16 residues. The V gene's germline CDR1 is DFQATT and CDR2 SNEGSKA (reference sequence). The trim removed 5 bases at V and 0 bases at J, leaving 10 bases unmatched.

The rearrangement links TRBV6-1 to TRBJ2-7; D is possibly TRBD1 or TRBD2 (6 bases each). The CDR3 consists of 14 residues. Germline lookup yields CDR1 MNHNS and CDR2 SASEGT. V dropped 7 bases and J dropped 3 bases, with 16 bases sitting between them. CDR3 in DNA: TGTGCCAGCACCAAGGGGGGCCGTGGCTACGAGCAGTACTTC. This gives the protein CASTKGGRGYEQYF.

The chain joins TRBV30 to TRBJ2-1; TRBD1 is a possible D gene (5 bases). This CDR3 contains 17 residues. Trimming took 0 bases from V and 5 from J, leaving 20 bases between them. The V gene's germline CDR1 is GTSNPN and CDR2 SVGIG (reference sequence). CDR3 nucleotide sequence: TGTGCCTGGAGTGTATCTGGGGCAGGGAAGTTCCACAATGAGCAGTTCTTC. This sequence encodes CAWSVSGAGKFHNEQFF.

This clonotype was seen ten or more times. The chain links TRBV3-1 to TRBJ2-7, with 11 bases that match TRBD1. V shed 4 bases, J shed 3 bases, and the junction held 8 bases outside the gene matches. CDR3 size: 16 residues. Germline values: CDR1 LGHDT, CDR2 YNNKEL (reference sequence). The CDR3 spells CASSLPTGTGGYEQYF. Written as DNA, the CDR3 is TGTGCCAGCAGCCTACCCACCGGGACAGGGGGCTACGAGCAGTACTTC.

This clonotype was recorded many times. For the CDR3, the DNA is TGTGCCAGCAGTCCTAATATACTACAGGTACCTTGGAATGTGGGCAATCAGCCCCAGCATTTT. Its translation is CASSPNILQVPWNVGNQPQHF. V is TRBV28 and J is TRBJ1-5, with D possibly TRBD1 on 5 matching bases. The CDR3 loop spans 21 amino acids. The V end was cut by 5 bases, the J end by 2 bases, with 31 bases between. Per germline, CDR1 MDHEN and CDR2 SYDVKM. Drawing the rest from reference TRBV28 and TRBJ1-5, the complete variable domain is DVKVTQSSRYLVKRTGEKVFLECVQDMDHENMFWYRQDPGLGLRLIYFSYDVKMKEKGDIPEGYSVSREKKERFSLILESASTNQTSMYLCASSPNILQVPWNVGNQPQHFGDGTRLSIL.

This clonotype was counted a few times. This sequence joins TRBV5-5 and TRBJ2-4; D possibly corresponds to TRBD1 (5 bases). The ends were cut back, 0 bases at V and 0 bases at J, with 19 bases in the middle. This CDR3 spans 19 amino acids. Germline V gene data show CDR1 as SGHKS and CDR2 as YYEKEE (reference sequence). CDR3: CASSLGGIQTSLAKNIQYF. The CDR3 DNA sequence: TGTGCCAGCAGCTTGGGGGGCATTCAAACTTCCTTAGCCAAAAACATTCAGTACTTC.

There are many counts of this clonotype. The V call is TRBV28, the J call TRBJ2-5; 7 nucleotides agree with TRBD1. Trimming at V came to 5 bases and at J to 4 bases, leaving 7 bases not matched to a gene. Looked up from germline, CDR1 is MDHEN and CDR2 is SYDVKM. There are 14 residues in the CDR3. CDR3: CASSDRVVRETQYF. The CDR3 coding sequence is TGTGCCAGCAGTGACAGGGTGGTCCGAGAGACCCAGTACTTC.

This clonotype was seen just once. The rearrangement joins TRBV4-1 to TRBJ1-1; 9 bases line up with TRBD1. The CDR3 consists of 17 residues. CDR1 is MGHRA and CDR2 is YSYEKL in the germline V gene. The ends lost 4 bases at V and 9 bases at J; junction bases unmatched: 18. CDR3 in amino acids: CASSRTIAGTGILQAFF. Written as DNA, the CDR3 is TGCGCCAGCAGCCGCACCATCGCCGGGACAGGGATTTTACAAGCTTTCTTT.

This clonotype has a count of ten or more. This chain connects TRBV11-3 to TRBJ2-5, with 14 nucleotides matching TRBD2. V lost 2 bases, J lost 5 bases, and 4 bases stayed unmatched. The CDR3 extends over 16 amino acids. Germline V CDR1 and CDR2: SGHNT, YENEEA. CDR3 DNA: TGTGCCAGCAGCTTAAGGGGACTAGCGGGAGAGGAGACCCAGTACTTC. Translating gives CASSLRGLAGEETQYF. The variable domain in full, with the rest retrieved from reference TRBV11-3 and TRBJ2-5, is EAGVVQSPRYKIIEKKQPVAFWCNPISGHNTLYWYLQNLGQGPELLIRYENEEAVDDSQLPKDRFSAERLKGVDSTLKIQPAELGDSAVYLCASSLRGLAGEETQYFGPGTRLLVL.